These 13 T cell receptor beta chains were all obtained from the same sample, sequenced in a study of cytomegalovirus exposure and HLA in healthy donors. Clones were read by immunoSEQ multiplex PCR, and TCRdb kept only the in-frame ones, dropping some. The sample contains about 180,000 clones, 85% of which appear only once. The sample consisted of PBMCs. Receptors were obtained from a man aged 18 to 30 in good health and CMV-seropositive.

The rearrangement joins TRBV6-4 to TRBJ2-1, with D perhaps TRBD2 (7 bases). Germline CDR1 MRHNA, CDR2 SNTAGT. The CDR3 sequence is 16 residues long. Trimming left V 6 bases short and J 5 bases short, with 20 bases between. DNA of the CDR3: TGTGCCAGCAGCGCCCGGGGGGCTAGCACCCACAATGAGCAGTTCTTC. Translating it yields CASSARGASTHNEQFF.

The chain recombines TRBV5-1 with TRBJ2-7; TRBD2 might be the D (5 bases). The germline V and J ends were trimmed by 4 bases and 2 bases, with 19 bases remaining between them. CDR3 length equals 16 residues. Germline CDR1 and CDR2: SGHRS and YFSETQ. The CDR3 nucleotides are TGCGCCAGCAGCCTGAAAGGACTCCACAGAGCCTACGAGCAGTACTTC. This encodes CASSLKGLHRAYEQYF.

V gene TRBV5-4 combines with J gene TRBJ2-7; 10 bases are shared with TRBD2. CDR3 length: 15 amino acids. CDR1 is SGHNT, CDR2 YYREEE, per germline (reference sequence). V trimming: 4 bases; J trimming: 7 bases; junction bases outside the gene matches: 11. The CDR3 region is CASSLTSGKTGEQYF. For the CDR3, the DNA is TGTGCCAGCAGCCTCACTAGCGGGAAAACAGGGGAGCAGTACTTC.

The chain's CDR3 is CASSLGTGRYEQYF. The CDR3 DNA reads as TGCGCCAGCAGCTTGGGAACAGGACGCTACGAGCAGTACTTC. This chain uses TRBV5-1 with TRBJ2-7; D is perhaps TRBD1 (5 bases). V lost 0 bases to trimming and J lost 3 bases, with 10 bases between them. CDR3 length equals 14 residues. Germline V gene data show CDR1 as SGHRS and CDR2 as YFSETQ. Full variable domain (rest looked up from reference TRBV5-1 and TRBJ2-7): KAGVTQTPRYLIKTRGQQVTLSCSPISGHRSVSWYQQTPGQGLQFLFEYFSETQRNKGNFPGRFSGRQFSNSRSEMNVSTLELGDSALYLCASSLGTGRYEQYFGPGTRLTVT.

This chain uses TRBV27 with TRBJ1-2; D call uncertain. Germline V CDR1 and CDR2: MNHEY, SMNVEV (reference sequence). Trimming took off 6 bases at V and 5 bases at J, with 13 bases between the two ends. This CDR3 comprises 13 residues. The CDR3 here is CASSSLPNYGYTF. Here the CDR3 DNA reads TGTGCCAGCAGCAGTCTCCCCAATTATGGCTACACCTTC.

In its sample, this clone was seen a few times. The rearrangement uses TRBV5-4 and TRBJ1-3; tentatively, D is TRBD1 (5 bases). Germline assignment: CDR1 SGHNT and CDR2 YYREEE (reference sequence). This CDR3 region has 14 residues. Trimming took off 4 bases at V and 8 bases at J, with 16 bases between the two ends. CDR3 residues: CASSADRWGDTIYF. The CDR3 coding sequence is TGTGCCAGCAGCGCCGATCGGTGGGGGGACACCATATATTTT.

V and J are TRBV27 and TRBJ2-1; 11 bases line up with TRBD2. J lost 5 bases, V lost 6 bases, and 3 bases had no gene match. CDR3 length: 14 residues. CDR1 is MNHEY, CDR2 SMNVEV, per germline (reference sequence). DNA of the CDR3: TGTGCCAGCAGGACTAGCGGGGCTCACAATGAGCAGTTCTTC. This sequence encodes CASRTSGAHNEQFF.

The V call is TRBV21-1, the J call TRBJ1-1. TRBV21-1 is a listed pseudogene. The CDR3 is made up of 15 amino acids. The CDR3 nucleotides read TGTGCCAGCAGCAAAGGTGTCGGGGGGAGCACTGAAGCTTTCTTT. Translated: CASSKGVGGSTEAFF.

Written as DNA, the CDR3 is TGCGCCAGCAGCTCTGGACAGGGGGCTATCAATGAGCAGTTCTTC. It yields the protein CASSSGQGAINEQFF. The V gene is TRBV5-1, the J gene TRBJ2-1; TRBD1 aligns across 11 bases. CDR3 size: 15 residues. V trimming: 3 bases; J trimming: 6 bases; junction bases outside the gene matches: 5. Per germline, CDR1 SGHRS and CDR2 YFSETQ. Supplemented by reference TRBV5-1 and TRBJ2-1, the full variable domain reads KAGVTQTPRYLIKTRGQQVTLSCSPISGHRSVSWYQQTPGQGLQFLFEYFSETQRNKGNFPGRFSGRQFSNSRSEMNVSTLELGDSALYLCASSSGQGAINEQFFGPGTRLTVL.

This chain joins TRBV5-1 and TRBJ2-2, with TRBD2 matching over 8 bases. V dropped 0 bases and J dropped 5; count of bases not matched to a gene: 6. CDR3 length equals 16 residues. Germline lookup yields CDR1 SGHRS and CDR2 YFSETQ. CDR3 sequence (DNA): TGCGCCAGCAGCTTGGCCCCCAGCGGGGGAACCGGGGAGCTGTTTTTT. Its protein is CASSLAPSGGTGELFF. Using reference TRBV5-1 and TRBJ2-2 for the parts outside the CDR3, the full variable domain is KAGVTQTPRYLIKTRGQQVTLSCSPISGHRSVSWYQQTPGQGLQFLFEYFSETQRNKGNFPGRFSGRQFSNSRSEMNVSTLELGDSALYLCASSLAPSGGTGELFFGEGSRLTVL.

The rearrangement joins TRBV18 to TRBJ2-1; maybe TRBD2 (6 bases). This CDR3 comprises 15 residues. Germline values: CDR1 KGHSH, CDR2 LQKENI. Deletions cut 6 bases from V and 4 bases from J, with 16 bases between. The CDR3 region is CASSYGRGKYNEQFF. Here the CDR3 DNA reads TGTGCCAGCTCCTACGGACGCGGGAAATACAATGAGCAGTTCTTC.

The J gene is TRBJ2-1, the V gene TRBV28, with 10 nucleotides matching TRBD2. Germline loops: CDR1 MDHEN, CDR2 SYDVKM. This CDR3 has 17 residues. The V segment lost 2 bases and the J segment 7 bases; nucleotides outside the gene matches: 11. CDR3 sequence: CASSLPLLAGPTNEQFF. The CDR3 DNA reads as TGTGCCAGCAGTTTACCCCTACTAGCGGGGCCCACAAATGAGCAGTTCTTC.

DNA for the CDR3: TGTGCCAGCAGTGGTTTACAGGAGTCCGAGACCCAGTACTTC. Protein: CASSGLQESETQYF. V is TRBV25-1 and J is TRBJ2-5; the D gene is possibly TRBD1 (5 bases). The V gene lost 4 bases and the J gene lost 5 bases, with 14 bases spanning the gap. The length of the CDR3 is 14 residues. Germline-derived CDR1 and CDR2 are MGHDK and SYGVNS.